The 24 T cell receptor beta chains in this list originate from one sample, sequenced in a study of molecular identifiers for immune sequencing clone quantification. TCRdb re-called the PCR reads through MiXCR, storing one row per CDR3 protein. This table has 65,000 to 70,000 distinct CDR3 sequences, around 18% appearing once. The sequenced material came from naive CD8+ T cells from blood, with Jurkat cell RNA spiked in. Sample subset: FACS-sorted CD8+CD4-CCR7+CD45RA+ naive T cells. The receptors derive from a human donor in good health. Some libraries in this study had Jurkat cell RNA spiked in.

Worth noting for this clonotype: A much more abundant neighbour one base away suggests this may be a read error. The CDR3 protein is CAGSLTGPHEQYF. The CDR3 region has the DNA TGTGCCGGCAGCTTAACGGGACCCCACGAGCAGTACTTC. The chain uses TRBV7-9 and TRBJ2-7; the D call may be TRBD1 or TRBD2 (5 bases each). The CDR3 totals 13 residues. CDR1 SEHNR and CDR2 FQNEAQ come from the germline V gene (reference sequence).

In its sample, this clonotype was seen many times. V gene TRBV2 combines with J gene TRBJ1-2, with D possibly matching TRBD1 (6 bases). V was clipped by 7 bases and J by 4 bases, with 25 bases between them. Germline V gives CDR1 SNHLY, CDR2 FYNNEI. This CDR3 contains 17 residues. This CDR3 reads CASTGQHTETGIYGYTF. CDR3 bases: TGTGCCAGCACTGGCCAACATACGGAAACAGGGATCTATGGCTACACCTTC. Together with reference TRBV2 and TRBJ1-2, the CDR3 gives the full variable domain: EPEVTQTPSHQVTQMGQEVILRCVPISNHLYFYWYRQILGQKVEFLVSFYNNEISEKSEIFDDQFSVERPDGSNFTLKIRSTKLEDSAMYFCASTGQHTETGIYGYTFGSGTRLTVV.

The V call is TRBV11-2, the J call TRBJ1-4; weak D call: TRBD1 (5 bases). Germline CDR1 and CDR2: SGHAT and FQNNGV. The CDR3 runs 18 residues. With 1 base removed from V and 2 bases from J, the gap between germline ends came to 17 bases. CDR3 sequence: CASSLAEGFFTTNEKLFF. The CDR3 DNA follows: TGTGCCAGCAGCTTAGCGGAGGGGTTTTTTACGACTAATGAAAAACTGTTTTTT.

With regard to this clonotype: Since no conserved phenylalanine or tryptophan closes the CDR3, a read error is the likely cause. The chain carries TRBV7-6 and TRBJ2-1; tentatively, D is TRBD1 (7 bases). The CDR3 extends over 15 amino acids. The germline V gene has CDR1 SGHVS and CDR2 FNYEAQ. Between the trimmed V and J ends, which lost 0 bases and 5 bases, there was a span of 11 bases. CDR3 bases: TGTGCCAGCAGCTTAGCGCAGGGGGAGGACAATGAGCAGTTCCTC. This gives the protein CASSLAQGEDNEQFL.

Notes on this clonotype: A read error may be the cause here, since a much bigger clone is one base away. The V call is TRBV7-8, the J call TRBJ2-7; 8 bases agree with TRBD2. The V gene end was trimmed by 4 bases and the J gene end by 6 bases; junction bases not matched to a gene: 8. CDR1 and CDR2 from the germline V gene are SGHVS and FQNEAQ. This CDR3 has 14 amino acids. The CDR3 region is CASSSTSESFEQYF. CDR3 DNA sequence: TGTGCCAGCAGCTCGACTAGCGAGAGTTTCGAGCAGTACTTC.

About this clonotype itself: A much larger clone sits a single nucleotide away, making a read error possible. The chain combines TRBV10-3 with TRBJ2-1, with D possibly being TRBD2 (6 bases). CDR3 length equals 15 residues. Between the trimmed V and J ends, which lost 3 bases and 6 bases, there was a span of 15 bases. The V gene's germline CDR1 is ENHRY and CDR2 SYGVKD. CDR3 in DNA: TGTGCCATCAGTGAACCTAGCGACCCCTTCAATGAGCAGTTCTTC. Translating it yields CAISEPSDPFNEQFF.

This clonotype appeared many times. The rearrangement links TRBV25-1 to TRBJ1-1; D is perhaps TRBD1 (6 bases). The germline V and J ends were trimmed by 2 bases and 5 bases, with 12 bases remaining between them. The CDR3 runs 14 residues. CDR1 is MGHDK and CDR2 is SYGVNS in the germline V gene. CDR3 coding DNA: TGTGCCAGCAGTGAAGGGGGGGCGAGTACTGAAGCTTTCTTT. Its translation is CASSEGGASTEAFF.

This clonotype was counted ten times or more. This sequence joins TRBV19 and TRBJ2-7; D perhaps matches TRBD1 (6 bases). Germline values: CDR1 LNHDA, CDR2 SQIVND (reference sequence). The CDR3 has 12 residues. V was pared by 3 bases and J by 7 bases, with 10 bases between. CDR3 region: CASSIPGEEQYF. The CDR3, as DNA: TGTGCCAGTAGTATCCCAGGGGAGGAGCAGTACTTC.

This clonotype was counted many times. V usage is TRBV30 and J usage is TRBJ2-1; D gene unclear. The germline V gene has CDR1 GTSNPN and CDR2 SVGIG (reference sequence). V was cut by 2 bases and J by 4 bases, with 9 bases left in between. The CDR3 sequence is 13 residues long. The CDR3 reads CAWSRGSYNEQFF. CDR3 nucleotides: TGTGCCTGGAGTCGTGGGTCGTACAATGAGCAGTTCTTC.

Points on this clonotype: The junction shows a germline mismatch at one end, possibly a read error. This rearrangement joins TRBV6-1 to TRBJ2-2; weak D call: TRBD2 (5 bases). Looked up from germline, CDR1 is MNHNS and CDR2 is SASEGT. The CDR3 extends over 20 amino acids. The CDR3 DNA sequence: TGTGCCAGCAGTCTTCTTAAGAACCAGCCCCGCATACCGAACACCGGGGAGCTGGGGTTT. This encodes CASSLLKNQPRIPNTGELGF.

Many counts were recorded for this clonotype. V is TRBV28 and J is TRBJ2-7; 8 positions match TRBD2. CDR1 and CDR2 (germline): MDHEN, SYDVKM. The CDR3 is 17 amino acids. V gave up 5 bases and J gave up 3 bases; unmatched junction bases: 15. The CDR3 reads CASSDRSAGVDDYEQYF. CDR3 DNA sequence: TGTGCCAGCAGTGACCGGTCAGCGGGAGTCGATGACTACGAGCAGTACTTC.

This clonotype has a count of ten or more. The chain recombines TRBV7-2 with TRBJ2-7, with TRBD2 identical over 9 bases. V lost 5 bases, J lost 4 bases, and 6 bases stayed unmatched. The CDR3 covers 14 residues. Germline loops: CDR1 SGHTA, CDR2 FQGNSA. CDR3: CASSQLAGQYEQYF. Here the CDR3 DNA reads TGTGCCAGCAGCCAACTAGCGGGCCAATACGAGCAGTACTTC.

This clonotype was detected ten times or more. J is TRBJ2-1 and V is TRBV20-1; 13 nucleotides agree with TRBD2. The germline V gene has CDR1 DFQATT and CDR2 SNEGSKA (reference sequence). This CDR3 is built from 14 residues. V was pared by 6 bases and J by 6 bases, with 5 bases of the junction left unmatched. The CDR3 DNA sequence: TGCAGTGCCGTTGGACTAGCGGGAGTCAATGAGCAGTTCTTC. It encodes CSAVGLAGVNEQFF.

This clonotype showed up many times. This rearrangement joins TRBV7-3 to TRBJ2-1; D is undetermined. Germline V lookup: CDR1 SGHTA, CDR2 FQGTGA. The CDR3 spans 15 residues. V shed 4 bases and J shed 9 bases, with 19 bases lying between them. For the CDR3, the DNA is TGTGCCAGCAGCTGGTTAGCCGAGAAGGGCGGTGAGCAGTTCTTC. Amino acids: CASSWLAEKGGEQFF.

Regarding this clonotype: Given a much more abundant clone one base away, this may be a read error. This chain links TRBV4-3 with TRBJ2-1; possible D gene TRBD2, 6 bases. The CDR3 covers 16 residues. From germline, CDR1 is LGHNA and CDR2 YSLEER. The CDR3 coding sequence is TGCGCCAGCAGCCAAGATTCCGGGACTCTCTACAATGAGCGGTTCTTC. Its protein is CASSQDSGTLYNERFF.

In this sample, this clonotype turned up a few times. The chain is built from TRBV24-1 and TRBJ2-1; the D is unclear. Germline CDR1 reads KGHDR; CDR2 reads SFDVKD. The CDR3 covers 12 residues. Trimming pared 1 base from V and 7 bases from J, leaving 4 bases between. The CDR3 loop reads CATSDFWNEQFF. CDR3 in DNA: TGTGCCACCAGTGATTTTTGGAATGAGCAGTTCTTC.

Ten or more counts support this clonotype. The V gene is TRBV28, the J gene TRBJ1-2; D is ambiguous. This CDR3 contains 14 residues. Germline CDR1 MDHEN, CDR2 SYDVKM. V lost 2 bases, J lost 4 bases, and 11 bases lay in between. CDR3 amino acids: CASSLMAAGYGYTF. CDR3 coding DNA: TGTGCCAGCAGTTTAATGGCAGCCGGCTATGGCTACACCTTC.

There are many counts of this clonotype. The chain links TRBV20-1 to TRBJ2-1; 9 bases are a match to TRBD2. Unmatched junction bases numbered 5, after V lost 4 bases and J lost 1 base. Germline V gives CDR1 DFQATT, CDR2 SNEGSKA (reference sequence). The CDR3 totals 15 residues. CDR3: CSAKKREESYNEQFF. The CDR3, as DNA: TGCAGTGCTAAGAAGCGGGAGGAATCCTACAATGAGCAGTTCTTC.

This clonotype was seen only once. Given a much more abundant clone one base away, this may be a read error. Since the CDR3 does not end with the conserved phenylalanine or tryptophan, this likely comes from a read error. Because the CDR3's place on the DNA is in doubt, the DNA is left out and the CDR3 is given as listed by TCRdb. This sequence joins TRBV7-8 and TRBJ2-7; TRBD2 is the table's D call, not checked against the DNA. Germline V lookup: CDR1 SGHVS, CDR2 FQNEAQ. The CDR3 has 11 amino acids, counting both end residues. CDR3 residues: CASSDGPALFY.

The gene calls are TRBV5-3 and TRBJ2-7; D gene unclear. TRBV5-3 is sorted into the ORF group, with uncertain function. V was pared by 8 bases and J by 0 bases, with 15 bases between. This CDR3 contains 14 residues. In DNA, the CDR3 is TGTGCCAGCAGCCGTATAGCCGTCTCCTACGAGCAGTACGTC. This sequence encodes CASSRIAVSYEQYV.

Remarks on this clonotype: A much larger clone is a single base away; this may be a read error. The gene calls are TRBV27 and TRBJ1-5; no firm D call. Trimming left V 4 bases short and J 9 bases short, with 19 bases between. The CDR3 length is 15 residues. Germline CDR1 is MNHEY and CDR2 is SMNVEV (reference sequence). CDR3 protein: CASSSTYGVTRPQHF. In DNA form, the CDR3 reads TGTGCCAGCAGTTCAACTTACGGGGTTACTCGGCCCCAGCATTTT.

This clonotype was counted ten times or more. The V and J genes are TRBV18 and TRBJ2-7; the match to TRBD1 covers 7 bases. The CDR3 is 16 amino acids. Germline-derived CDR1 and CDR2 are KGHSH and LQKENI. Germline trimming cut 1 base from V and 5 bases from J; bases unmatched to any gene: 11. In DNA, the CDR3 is TGTGCCAGCTCACCACAGGACAGGTGGCCGGGCAACGAGCAGTACTTC. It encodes CASSPQDRWPGNEQYF. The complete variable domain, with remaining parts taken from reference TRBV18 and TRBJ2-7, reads NAGVMQNPRHLVRRRGQEARLRCSPMKGHSHVYWYRQLPEEGLKFMVYLQKENIIDESGMPKERFSAEFPKEGPSILRIQQVVRGDSAAYFCASSPQDRWPGNEQYFGPGTRLTVT.

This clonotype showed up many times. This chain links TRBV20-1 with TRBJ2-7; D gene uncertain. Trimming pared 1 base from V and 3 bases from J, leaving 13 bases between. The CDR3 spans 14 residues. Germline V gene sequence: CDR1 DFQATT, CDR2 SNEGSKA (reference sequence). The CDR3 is CSARAMVTGYEQYF. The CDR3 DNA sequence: TGCAGTGCTAGAGCTATGGTTACCGGCTACGAGCAGTACTTC.

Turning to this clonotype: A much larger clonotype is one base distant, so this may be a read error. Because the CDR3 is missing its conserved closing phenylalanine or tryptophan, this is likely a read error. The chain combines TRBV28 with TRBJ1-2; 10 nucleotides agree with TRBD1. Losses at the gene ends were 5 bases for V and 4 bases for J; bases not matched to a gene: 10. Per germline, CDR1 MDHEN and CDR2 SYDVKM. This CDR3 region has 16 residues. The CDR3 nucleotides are TGTGCCAGCAGTGACCCGGGACAGGGGAGAAGCTATGGCTACACCCTC. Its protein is CASSDPGQGRSYGYTL.